One sample yielded the 20 T cell receptor beta chains listed below, sequenced in a study of T cells in Graves' hyperthyroidism and ophthalmopathy (dated by TCRdb to about 2019). Receptor amplification or capture employed multiplex PCR. The run used an Illumina HiSeq 2000. Amplification of TCR beta CDR3 regions was carried out from RNA transcripts. A first-round RT-PCR of the TCR CDR3 used the HTBI primer set with the Qiagen OneStep RT-PCR kit. The raw public data were reprocessed by TCRdb itself: fastp quality trimming at Q25, MiXCR clonotype calling, in-frame beta chains only. Every distinct CDR3 protein forms one entry, paired with its most common genes and DNA. Recorded for this sample are roughly 400,000 distinct CDR3 sequences; around a sixth of them occurred a single time. The ten biggest clones cover 25% to 30% of the sample. The sample taken for sequencing was blood. These receptors came from a woman younger than 35 with Graves' hyperthyroidism that later progressed to Graves' ophthalmopathy.

This clonotype was recorded many times. V and J are TRBV7-6 and TRBJ2-3; 9 positions match TRBD2. The CDR3 spans 16 residues. CDR1 is SGHVS, CDR2 FNYEAQ, per germline. J lost 1 base, V lost 5 bases, and 7 bases had no gene match. CDR3 protein: CASSPIAGVGTDTQYF. As DNA, the CDR3 is TGTGCCAGCAGCCCCATAGCGGGGGTGGGCACAGATACGCAGTATTTT.

As for this clonotype: One junction end does not reproduce the germline sequence, and a read error may be involved. J is TRBJ1-2 and V is TRBV16, with 7 bases fitting TRBD1. The V gene's germline CDR1 is KGHSY and CDR2 FQNENV. The CDR3 totals 18 residues. This chain's CDR3 is CASGQSPLSGTANYGYTF. The DNA of the CDR3 is TGTGCCAGCGGCCAATCCCCCTTGTCAGGGACAGCTAACTATGGCTACACCTTC. Full variable domain (outside the CDR3, taken from reference TRBV16 and TRBJ1-2): GEEVAQTPKHLVRGEGQKAKLYCAPIKGHSYVFWYQQVLKNEFKFLISFQNENVFDETGMPKERFSAKCLPNSPCSLEIQATKLEDSAVYFCASGQSPLSGTANYGYTFGSGTRLTVV.

This rearrangement joins TRBV5-4 to TRBJ2-3; weak D call: TRBD2 (5 bases). CDR3 size: 14 residues. Germline V CDR1 and CDR2: SGHNT, YYREEE (reference sequence). Trimming pared 1 base from V and 7 bases from J, leaving 13 bases between. This CDR3 is CASSLRGTTNTQYF. The CDR3 nucleotides are TGTGCCAGCAGCTTGCGGGGAACGACAAATACGCAGTATTTT. Using reference TRBV5-4 and TRBJ2-3 for the parts outside the CDR3, the full variable domain is ETGVTQSPTHLIKTRGQQVTLRCSSQSGHNTVSWYQQALGQGPQFIFQYYREEENGRGNFPPRFSGLQFPNYSSELNVNALELDDSALYLCASSLRGTTNTQYFGPGTRLTVL.

A few counts support this clonotype. J is TRBJ2-7 and V is TRBV6-2 or TRBV6-3, with D possibly TRBD2 on 5 matching bases. CDR3 size: 15 residues. Germline values: CDR1 MNHEY, CDR2 SVGEGT. Trimming shortened V by 2 bases and J by 3 bases, and 14 bases separated the two germline ends. Written as DNA, the CDR3 is TGTGCCAGCAGTTACCGCCGGGAAGCTAACTACGAGCAGTACTTC. Encoded protein: CASSYRREANYEQYF.

This clonotype was detected many times. The chain uses TRBV27 and TRBJ2-3; 7 bases align to TRBD2. Germline V gene sequence: CDR1 MNHEY, CDR2 SMNVEV (reference sequence). CDR3 length equals 22 residues. V lost 5 bases and J lost 5; bases outside the gene matches: 31. For the CDR3, the DNA is TGTGCCAGCAGTCCAAACCTAAACGCCCCCCCCCCTCTAGCGGAAGGCAGAGATACGCAGTATTTT. This sequence encodes CASSPNLNAPPPLAEGRDTQYF.

The chain combines TRBV9 with TRBJ2-5, with D perhaps assigned TRBD1 or TRBD2 (5 bases each). Trimming stripped 4 bases from V and 3 bases from J, with 16 bases between. Germline assignment: CDR1 SGDLS and CDR2 YYNGEE. This CDR3 region has 15 residues. The CDR3 nucleotides read TGTGCCAGCAGCACCGCCCCCGGGACGGAAGAGACCCAGTACTTC. This encodes CASSTAPGTEETQYF.

This chain connects TRBV4-3 to TRBJ2-2; D is undetermined. Germline CDR1 and CDR2: LGHNA and YSLEER. This CDR3 region has 13 residues. V was pared by 0 bases and J by 7 bases, with 6 bases between. CDR3 protein: CASSQDVHGELFF. CDR3 DNA: TGCGCCAGCAGCCAAGACGTTCACGGGGAGCTGTTTTTT.

V usage is TRBV4-1 and J usage is TRBJ1-6, with a possible D match to TRBD1 (5 bases). The CDR3 is 15 residues long. Trimming stripped 7 bases from V and 2 bases from J, with 12 bases between. Germline assignment: CDR1 MGHRA and CDR2 YSYEKL. The CDR3 protein is CASTLRGAYNSPLHF. The CDR3 DNA reads as TGCGCCAGCACGTTGAGGGGTGCCTATAATTCACCCCTCCACTTT.

This clonotype was observed many times. The J gene is TRBJ2-7, the V gene TRBV7-9; the D gene could be TRBD1 or TRBD2 (5 bases each). The CDR3 totals 16 residues. Germline V gene lookup returns CDR1 SEHNR and CDR2 FQNEAQ (reference sequence). The V gene lost 6 bases and the J gene lost 0 bases, with 18 bases spanning the gap. Here the CDR3 reads CASRGGADTLSYEQYF. In DNA, the CDR3 is TGTGCCAGCAGAGGAGGTGCGGACACGCTCTCCTACGAGCAGTACTTC.

The V gene is TRBV4-2, the J gene TRBJ1-5; D is unresolved. The V gene lost 0 bases and the J gene lost 2 bases, with 8 bases spanning the gap. This CDR3 contains 15 residues. Germline values: CDR1 LGHNA, CDR2 YNFKEQ. This CDR3 is CASSQERRGNQPQHF. DNA of the CDR3: TGTGCCAGCAGCCAAGAGCGGAGGGGCAATCAGCCCCAGCATTTT.

In its sample, this clonotype was seen many times. The chain carries TRBV24-1 and TRBJ1-5, with D possibly TRBD1 on 6 matching bases. The CDR3 runs 15 residues. Between the trimmed V and J ends, which lost 6 bases and 1 base, there was a span of 12 bases. Germline CDR1 KGHDR, CDR2 SFDVKD. This CDR3 reads CATSHGQSSNQPQHF. The CDR3 DNA follows: TGTGCCACCAGTCACGGACAGAGCAGCAATCAGCCCCAGCATTTT.

The rearrangement uses TRBV6-1 and TRBJ2-1, with 8 bases identical to TRBD2. Germline V lookup: CDR1 MNHNS, CDR2 SASEGT. This CDR3 has 15 residues. Trimming at V came to 3 bases and at J to 3 bases, leaving 4 bases not matched to a gene. CDR3 in amino acids: CASSEVAGIYNEQFF. The DNA of the CDR3 is TGTGCCAGCAGTGAGGTAGCGGGAATCTACAATGAGCAGTTCTTC.

This clonotype was counted between two and nine times. The CDR3 coding sequence is TGCAGTGCCACTAGCGGAAACTCCTACAATGAGCAGTTCTTC. This encodes CSATSGNSYNEQFF. The chain uses TRBV20-1 and TRBJ2-1; 8 nucleotides match TRBD2. Germline V gene data show CDR1 as DFQATT and CDR2 as SNEGSKA (reference sequence). The CDR3 is 14 amino acids. V shed 6 bases, J shed 0 bases, and the junction held 4 bases outside the gene matches.

This clonotype came up many times. The chain joins TRBV2 to TRBJ1-6; 12 bases fit TRBD1. The CDR3 is made up of 15 amino acids. The ends lost 6 bases at V and 7 bases at J; junction bases unmatched: 4. Germline-derived CDR1 and CDR2 are SNHLY and FYNNEI. CDR3 bases: TGTGCCAGCAGGGGACAGGGGGCTGGGAATTCACCCCTCCACTTT. This codes for CASRGQGAGNSPLHF.

The chain links TRBV28 to TRBJ2-1; D remains ambiguous. Germline values: CDR1 MDHEN, CDR2 SYDVKM. The V gene lost 6 bases and the J gene lost 6 bases, with 15 bases spanning the gap. The CDR3 extends over 14 amino acids. The DNA for the CDR3 is TGTGCCAGCAGCCCCAGTGAGTTGAGCAATGAGCAGTTCTTC. Amino acid sequence: CASSPSELSNEQFF.

V and J are TRBV27 and TRBJ1-1; 9 bases are shared with TRBD1. Unmatched junction bases numbered 6, after V lost 6 bases and J lost 4 bases. The germline V gene encodes CDR1 MNHEY and CDR2 SMNVEV (reference sequence). This CDR3 has 14 residues. DNA of the CDR3: TGTGCCAGCAGAAAAACAGGGGGCGTCACTGAAGCTTTCTTT. Translated: CASRKTGGVTEAFF.

This clonotype was counted at least ten times. V usage is TRBV27 and J usage is TRBJ2-2; tentatively, D is TRBD2 (6 bases). V was trimmed by 2 bases and J by 3 bases, leaving 7 bases between them. CDR1 is MNHEY, CDR2 SMNVEV, per germline (reference sequence). The CDR3 consists of 14 residues. CDR3 amino acids: CASSLGGYTGELFF. DNA of the CDR3: TGTGCCAGCAGTTTAGGAGGGTACACCGGGGAGCTGTTTTTT.

This clonotype appeared many times. The gene calls are TRBV6-1 and TRBJ2-7, with TRBD1 identical over 8 bases. The CDR3 spans 15 residues. Germline V gene data show CDR1 as MNHNS and CDR2 as SASEGT. With V trimmed by 0 bases and J by 5 bases, 6 bases remained unmatched. The CDR3 DNA reads as TGTGCCAGCAGTGAAGCTGAGGCAGGGGGCAACGAGCAGTACTTC. Amino acid sequence: CASSEAEAGGNEQYF.

Remarks on this clonotype: A much larger clonotype is one base distant, so this may be a read error. The chain uses TRBV7-2 and TRBJ1-1; the D gene is possibly TRBD1 (5 bases). CDR3 length: 15 amino acids. Per germline, CDR1 SGHTA and CDR2 FQGNSA. V was cut by 5 bases and J by 0 bases, with 13 bases left in between. The CDR3 is CASSPGPFMNTEAFF. The CDR3, as DNA: TGTGCCAGCAGCCCGGGGCCTTTCATGAACACTGAAGCTTTCTTT.

This clonotype was counted at least ten times. The chain links TRBV6-1 to TRBJ2-7; D is ambiguous. The CDR3 totals 15 residues. V was cut by 1 base and J by 6 bases, with 16 bases left in between. Germline V gene sequence: CDR1 MNHNS, CDR2 SASEGT. The CDR3 here is CASSEGLKFGFEQYF. Here the CDR3 DNA reads TGTGCCAGCAGTGAAGGTCTAAAGTTCGGCTTCGAGCAGTACTTC.